This T cell receptor (beta chain) was identified during a study of cytomegalovirus exposure and HLA in healthy donors (dated by TCRdb to the late 2010s). Context from the whole study: In an earlier analysis of 450 to 750 of the donors, about 270 Gb of sequence data and 117 million unique TCR beta sequences from approximately 180 million T cells were reported. An early release covering roughly 640 HLA-typed donors comprised about 320 gigabases of sequencing data and around 80 million unique TCR sequences. The genetic ancestry cluster associated with self-reported Caucasian donors included around four fifths of the roughly 390 genotyped donors. The aim of the study was to test whether cataloging public T cell receptors could identify signatures of past pathogen exposure. The study profiled the T cell repertoires of fewer than 850 subjects by immunosequencing and related them to cytomegalovirus serostatus. Along with the approximately 650-subject first cohort, a separate validation cohort of over a hundred different subjects was used. To predict cytomegalovirus infection status, the study brought together high-throughput TCR immunosequencing, statistical association of individual TCRs with disease status, and machine learning. A later analysis re-analyzed previously published TCR beta repertoires from about 730 donors and added high-resolution HLA genotyping to study TCR occurrence patterns. The later analysis used no new phenotypic data to find candidate immune exposures, relying instead on TCR beta sequences and their occurrence across donors. An earlier analysis of fewer than 750 of the donors used high-throughput TCR beta sequencing to judge whether each TCR beta V gene segment behaved as functional or pseudogenic. Donor age, sex, ethnicity and CMV serostatus were collected together with the repertoire data. A later genetic analysis used genome-wide SNP genotypes for about 65% of the 666 donors, treating that subset as a discovery cohort. Every discovery cohort repertoire had been produced on one sequencing platform. Class I and class II HLA loci were covered by the typing at four-digit resolution. The number of typed donors differed by locus: roughly 620-640 for A, B, C, DRB1 and DQB1; approximately 520 for DQA1; approximately 610 for DPA1; and about 450 for DPB1. Four or five DR-DQ haplotypes were handled as single units for association and clustering, since linkage in the cohort was strong. Across some 400 genotyped donors of the cohort, an average of about 220,000 unique TCR beta nucleotide sequences per donor were sequenced, and 15% to 20% of those sequences were non-productive. What the research found in general, with its limitations: Presence/absence analyses assumed roughly uniform sequencing depth across donors, an assumption that may not hold. In a later analysis, HLA-associated TCR beta chains showed more clonal expansion and lower generation probabilities than non-associated chains that were equally common. A later genetic analysis associated a missense DCLRE1C variant with V-gene and J-gene trimming of TCR beta chains, and an independent cohort replicated the association. A later analysis reported that several top co-occurrence clusters appeared linked to parvovirus B19, influenza, CMV and Epstein-Barr virus. Cytomegalovirus status was reported to be diagnosed by the classifier with high specificity and sensitivity in both the original and validation cohorts. HLA typing was unavailable for some donors at each locus, so association tests used only the typed subset. In a later genetic analysis, fewer N-insertions in productive TCRs were reported among donors in an Asian-associated ancestry cluster than the approximately 670-donor mean. This cohort had only TCR beta chains sequenced, and the lack of alpha or paired-chain data limited which features could be detected. According to the authors, the approach could potentially be generalized to other disease states and immunological phenotypes. While some public TCRs were present in many individuals, most TCR sequences turned up only very rarely across donors. In a later analysis, some 17,000 TCR beta sequences were associated with specific HLA alleles at a false discovery rate of 0.05. A further reported finding was that TCR beta sequences accurately predicted the HLA-A and HLA-B alleles for most subjects in the first cohort. In vitro tests confirmed that a few of the cytomegalovirus-associated TCR beta chains recognize cytomegalovirus antigens. Strong co-occurrence of HLA alleles, especially DR and DQ, made assigning TCR associations to individual alleles difficult. Some IMGT-functional V segments, including TRBV6-2 and TRBV6-3, could not be told apart with the 87-base-pair reads, so those segments were excluded. The sequencing pipeline was judged likely to have produced a cluster of highly shared sequence variants as a technical artifact. For the cohort, immune exposure information was limited to CMV serostatus. Correlated functional status among segregating V segments might reflect linkage disequilibrium, but an unknown experimental factor could not be ruled out. According to a later analysis, most CMV-associated TCR beta chains appeared to be HLA-restricted, and the HLA associations seemed to be driven largely by CMV exposure. In a later analysis, TCR association rates were found to vary across HLA loci, with the most associated TCRs seen for DRB1 alleles and the fewest for HLA-C alleles. A total of roughly 160 TCR beta chains were listed by the study as associated with cytomegalovirus. Broadly in line with IMGT annotations, most TCR beta V segments showed up in productive rearrangements about 87% or about 30% of the time in an earlier analysis of approximately 600 of the donors. Some 15 rarely observed V segments, including chromosome 9 orphons, were excluded from the earlier analysis of approximately 600 of the donors because counts were too low.

CDR1 is given as SGHRS and CDR2 as YFSETQ, both from the germline V gene. The CDR3 numbers 15 residues from cysteine through phenylalanine. Only the CDR3 DNA is retained, 45 bases long and in frame from the first base. Trimming removed 4 bases from V and 2 bases from J, leaving 14 bases between the germline ends. The method behind the library was the immunoSEQ multiplex PCR assay. A mixture of 60 forward primers for TCR Vbeta segments and 13 reverse primers for TCR Jbeta segments was used in the multiplex PCR. Amplification of the CDR3 region of rearranged TCR beta genes was performed with a multiplex PCR assay on genomic DNA. The Illumina HiSeq System was used to sequence the amplified TCR beta libraries as 87-base-pair reads. The original pipeline was this. A later analysis tallied 80 million to 95 million unique TCR beta chains across the 700 or so repertoires, and roughly 11 million of those chains were shared by two or more donors. Raw reads were error-corrected and collapsed into unique sequences with a nearest-neighbor algorithm that merged closely related sequences to remove PCR and sequencing errors. To assign V, D and J gene segments, CDR3 sequences were aligned to IMGT reference sequences. For a sequence to be retained, at least a six-nucleotide match to both a V gene segment and a J gene segment was required. Rearrangements were classified as productive when the CDR3 lacked stop codons and remained in frame with V and J, and all other rearrangements were classified as non-productive. CDR3 was defined by IMGT convention, running from the second conserved V-encoded cysteine to the conserved J-encoded phenylalanine. The earlier analysis of 500 to 650 of the donors excluded any sequence lacking an unambiguous match to a single V gene segment. An earlier analysis of several hundred of the donors called V segments functional above 56.7% productive rearrangements and segregating when the between-donor standard deviation exceeded 5%. A statistical classification framework was built for diagnosing cytomegalovirus status from the catalog of TCR beta chain sequences. V and J gene assignment, in a later analysis, came from comparing TCR nucleotide sequences with IMGT/GENE-DB human TR gene sequences. Using the TCRdist pipeline, a later analysis assigned CDR3 sequences along with most-parsimonious VDJ recombination scenarios. In a later analysis, each TCR beta chain was defined by its CDR3 amino acid sequence together with its V-gene family, and reads without a unique V-gene family were excluded. As a way to deal with suspected cross-contamination and a sequencing artifact, a later analysis dropped hundreds of nucleotide sequences that were highly shared and had low generation probability. A later analysis calculated a clonal expansion index for each public chain from normalized within-repertoire ranks of inferred template counts. Generation probabilities in a later analysis came from a VDJ recombination model fitted to out-of-frame rearrangements, and those results were checked against IGoR. In a later analysis, TCR-TCR, TCR-HLA and TCR-CMV co-occurrence was scored with hypergeometric tests, and a repertoire-size bias correction was applied to TCR pairs. A later analysis estimated false discovery rates by permuting HLA or CMV assignments 20 times. In a later analysis, co-occurring TCRs were grouped using DBSCAN, and TCRdist sequence similarity was added for clustering within HLA-allele-positive subsets. Repertoires with fewer than 30,000 or more than 120,000 public chains, plus five repertoires with anomalous nucleotide sharing, were excluded from co-occurrence clustering. TCRdb stores this immuneACCESS table with in-frame sequences only. Part of the clones is absent; in the studies checked, under half of the shortfall reflects unresolved V genes, and no reason is known for the rest. V and J calls and clone size are given by that table; D and trimming were obtained from the DNA. Present in this sample are 100,000 or so clones, less than 80% of which were seen just once. In total, the top ten clones hold 4.1% of the sample.

Comments on this clone: Its cognate antigen has yet to be identified. No base-level quality is on record; no much larger clone is a single base apart.

The cohort consisted of 666 healthy bone marrow donors. All cohort members were sampled while nominally healthy, although unrecorded immune exposures were likely present. The donor was CMV seronegative and belonged to the group of roughly 330 seronegative cohort members. Each donor provided a peripheral blood sample, and peripheral blood mononuclear cells were used for TCR beta sequencing. The Qiagen DNeasy Blood Extraction Kit was used to extract genomic DNA from the blood cell samples. The chain couples TRBV5-1 to TRBJ2-3; TRBD2 is perhaps the D gene, given 6 matching bases. The specimen was PBMCs. This clonotype was sampled from a man aged 40-50 years in good health and CMV-seronegative. The nucleotide sequence reads as follows: TGCGCCAGCAGCCCCCGGACGGGGGTCACAGATACGCAGTATTTT. It translates as CASSPRTGVTDTQYF.